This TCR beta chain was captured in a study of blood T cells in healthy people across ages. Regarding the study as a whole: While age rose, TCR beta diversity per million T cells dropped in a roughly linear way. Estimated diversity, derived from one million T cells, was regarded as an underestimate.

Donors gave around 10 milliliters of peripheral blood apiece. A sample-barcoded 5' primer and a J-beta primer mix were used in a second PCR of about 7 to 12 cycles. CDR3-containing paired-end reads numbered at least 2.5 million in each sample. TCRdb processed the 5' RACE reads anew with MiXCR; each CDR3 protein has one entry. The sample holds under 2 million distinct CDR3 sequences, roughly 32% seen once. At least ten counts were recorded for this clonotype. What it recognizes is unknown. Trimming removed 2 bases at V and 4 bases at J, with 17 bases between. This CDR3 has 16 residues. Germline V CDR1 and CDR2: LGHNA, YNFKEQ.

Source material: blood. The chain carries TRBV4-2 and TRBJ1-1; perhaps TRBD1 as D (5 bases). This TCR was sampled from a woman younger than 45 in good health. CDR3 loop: CASSQRIGLGGTEAFF. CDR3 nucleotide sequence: TGTGCCAGCAGCCAACGAATCGGTCTCGGGGGCACTGAAGCTTTCTTT.